A selection of T cell receptor beta chains follows, all from one sample in a study of CD8 T cells in Susac syndrome. From the immunoSEQ multiplex PCR reads, TCRdb called clonotypes with MiXCR, one entry per CDR3 protein. The table includes roughly 100,000 distinct CDR3 sequences, approximately 93% detected once. The material sequenced was CD8+ T cells from PBMCs. These receptors originate from a human donor with Susac syndrome. Both conserved end residues are part of each CDR3. The D gene is left open where the match is weak. A row's size may be missing; if present it is once, few, many or a size class.

>14|NA|TRBV25-1|TRBD1|TRBJ2-7
TGTGCCAGCAATCCGGGACAGGGAACCTACGAGCAGTACTTC
CASNPGQGTYEQYF
>15|NA|TRBV7-2|TRBD2|TRBJ2-5
TGTGCCAGCAGCTTAGGCGGGGGGGCCGGGGAGACCCAGTACTTC
CASSLGGGAGETQYF
>14|NA|TRBV20-1|NA|TRBJ2-4
TGCAGTGCAAGAGAGAGCTTAGCCAAAAACATTCAGTACTTC
CSARESLAKNIQYF
>16|NA|TRBV3-1|NA|TRBJ1-2
TGTGCCAGCAGCCAAGACGGAGGAAAACCCCCCTATGGCTACACCTTC
CASSQDGGKPPYGYTF
>14|NA|TRBV6-6|NA|TRBJ2-3
TGTGCCAGCAGTGGCCTGGGGGGATGGGATACGCAGTATTTT
CASSGLGGWDTQYF
>15|NA|TRBV9|TRBD1|TRBJ2-3
TGTGCCAGCAGCGTTAGGGGGCTAACAACAGATACGCAGTATTTT
CASSVRGLTTDTQYF
>14|NA|TRBV12-3/TRBV12-4|NA|TRBJ2-3
TGTGCCAGCAGTTTGGGGACACCCACAGATACGCAGTATTTT
CASSLGTPTDTQYF
>14|NA|TRBV12-3/TRBV12-4|TRBD2|TRBJ2-5
TGTGCCAGCAGTCCCCTAGCGGCCACAGAGACCCAGTACTTC
CASSPLAATETQYF
>14|NA|TRBV7-2|NA|TRBJ1-4
TGTGCCAGCAGCTTCAGGGTGACGAATGAAAAACTGTTTTTT
CASSFRVTNEKLFF
>12|NA|TRBV19|NA|TRBJ2-7
TGTGCCAGTAGTAGAACTCCTGGAGAGCAGTACTTC
CASSRTPGEQYF
>15|NA|TRBV15|TRBD1|TRBJ1-2
TGTGCCACCAGCAGAGATCGGGGACAGGGTAATGGCTACACCTTC
CATSRDRGQGNGYTF
>13|NA|TRBV29-1|NA|TRBJ2-7
TGCAGCGTTAGAGAACAAGGGTCCTACGAGCAGTACTTC
CSVREQGSYEQYF
>16|NA|TRBV7-8|TRBD2|TRBJ2-5
TGTGCCAGCAGCTTTGAACTAGCGGGGGGCCGGGAGACCCAGTACTTC
CASSFELAGGRETQYF
>15|NA|TRBV20-1|NA|TRBJ1-3
TGCAGTGCTAGGGACTTTATAGAGTCTGGAAACACCATATATTTT
CSARDFIESGNTIYF
>12|NA|TRBV28|NA|TRBJ2-2
TGTGCCAGCACCCTGGGGGGCGGGGAGCTGTTTTTT
CASTLGGGELFF
>17|NA|TRBV13|NA|TRBJ1-6
TGTGCCAGCAGCTTAATGCCAGCGTCCCCCGGGGATTCACCCCTCCACTTT
CASSLMPASPGDSPLHF
>16|NA|TRBV4-1|TRBD1|TRBJ2-1
TGCGCCAGCAGTTGGACCCAGGGGGACTCCTACAATGAGCAGTTCTTC
CASSWTQGDSYNEQFF
>11|few|TRBV19|NA|TRBJ2-1
TGTGCCAGTTCGGGGAGCAATGAGCAGTTCTTC
CASSGSNEQFF
>15|NA|TRBV12-3/TRBV12-4|TRBD1|TRBJ2-2
TGTGCCAGCAGTTCCCGGGACAGGGACACCGGGGAGCTGTTTTTT
CASSSRDRDTGELFF
>15|NA|TRBV6-6|NA|TRBJ1-2
TGTGCCAGCAGTTACCCCCTAGGGGTTAACTATGGCTACACCTTC
CASSYPLGVNYGYTF
>15|NA|TRBV7-6|NA|TRBJ2-3
TGTGCCAGCAGCACCAGCGGTGGACTCACAGATACGCAGTATTTT
CASSTSGGLTDTQYF
>13|NA|TRBV21-1|NA|TRBJ2-5
TGTGCCAGCAGCAAAGAACAAGGCAAGACCCAGTACTTC
CASSKEQGKTQYF
>15|NA|TRBV9|NA|TRBJ1-1
TGTGCCAGCAGCGTGTCCGGACTCGATAACACTGAAGCTTTCTTT
CASSVSGLDNTEAFF
>13|NA|TRBV11-1|NA|TRBJ2-5
TGTGCCAGCGGACCGGACGGTTGGGGGACCCAGTACTTC
CASGPDGWGTQYF
>15|NA|TRBV9|NA|TRBJ2-7
TGTGCCAGCAGCGTAGACGACGGAACCCTTTACGAGCAGTACTTC
CASSVDDGTLYEQYF
>16|NA|TRBV9|TRBD2|TRBJ2-7
TGTGCCAGCAGCGCGGAGGGGAGCGGGGGAACCTACGAGCAGTACTTC
CASSAEGSGGTYEQYF
>11|NA|TRBV5-6|NA|TRBJ2-1
TGTGCCAGCAGCGGGTGGGACCGTCCGTTCTTC
CASSGWDRPFF
>12|NA|TRBV6-2/TRBV6-3|NA|TRBJ2-1
TGTGCCAGCAGCGCGGGGCGGAATGAGCAGTTCTTC
CASSAGRNEQFF
>12|NA|TRBV9|NA|TRBJ1-2
TGTGCCAGCAGCGTGGGGGATGTCGGCTACACCTTC
CASSVGDVGYTF
>12|NA|TRBV27|NA|TRBJ1-3
TGTGCCAGCAGAAACTCTGGAAACACCATATATTTT
CASRNSGNTIYF
>12|NA|TRBV29-1|NA|TRBJ1-1
TGCAGCGTTGCTAGGCTGAACACTGAAGCTTTCTTT
CSVARLNTEAFF
>14|NA|TRBV11-2|NA|TRBJ1-2
TGTGCCAGCAGCTTAGCCGCAGCTAACTATGGCTACACCTTC
CASSLAAANYGYTF
>15|NA|TRBV2|TRBD2|TRBJ2-3
TGTGCCAGCAGTGAAACTAGCGGGGCGGTAGATACGCAGTATTTT
CASSETSGAVDTQYF
>12|NA|TRBV7-9|NA|TRBJ2-3
TGTGCCAGCAGCTTAGCGCCAGATACGCAGTATTTT
CASSLAPDTQYF
>15|NA|TRBV3-1|TRBD2|TRBJ2-5
TGTGCCAGCAGCCACGGACTAGCGGGGACTGAGACCCAGTACTTC
CASSHGLAGTETQYF
>15|NA|TRBV7-6|TRBD2|TRBJ2-1
TGTGCCAGCAGCTTTCTAGCGGGGGCCAACAATGAGCAGTTCTTC
CASSFLAGANNEQFF
>14|NA|TRBV7-7|TRBD1|TRBJ2-2
TGTGCCAGCAGCCACAGGGGCAGCACCGGGGAGCTGTTTTTT
CASSHRGSTGELFF
>14|NA|TRBV10-3|NA|TRBJ2-7
TGTGCCATCAGTCGCCCGGGTGAGGTGTACGAGCAGTACTTC
CAISRPGEVYEQYF
>11|NA|TRBV29-1|NA|TRBJ1-1
TGCAGCGTTGAGGTATACAGGGAAGCTTTCTTT
CSVEVYREAFF
>14|NA|TRBV29-1|TRBD1|TRBJ2-3
TGCAGCGTTGAAGATGGCAGGACAGGGACTACGCAGTATTTT
CSVEDGRTGTTQYF
>16|NA|TRBV7-9|NA|TRBJ1-1
TGTGCCAGCAGCTATTCCGGGACACCATTTAACACTGAAGCTTTCTTT
CASSYSGTPFNTEAFF
>17|NA|TRBV21-1|NA|TRBJ1-4
TGTGCCAGCAGCGGCCGGGACAGGGGGCGGAGGAGCGGAAAACTGTTTTTT
CASSGRDRGRRSGKLFF
>13|few|TRBV7-9|NA|TRBJ1-6
TGTGCCAGCAGCGGCCGGGACACTACACCCCTCCACTTT
CASSGRDTTPLHF
>13|NA|TRBV9|NA|TRBJ2-2
TGTGCCAGCAGGACCTCGAACACCGGGGAGCTGTTTTTT
CASRTSNTGELFF
>13|NA|TRBV13|NA|TRBJ2-7
TGTGCCAGCAGCCCAAGAGCGACCTACGAGCAGTACTTC
CASSPRATYEQYF
>17|NA|TRBV29-1|TRBD1|TRBJ1-2
TGCAGCGTTAATATGGGACAGCCTCACCCAGATAACTATGGCTACACCTTC
CSVNMGQPHPDNYGYTF
>15|NA|TRBV12-3/TRBV12-4|TRBD1|TRBJ1-1
TGTGCCAGCAGTCTCGGACAGGGGCTGAACACTGAAGCTTTCTTT
CASSLGQGLNTEAFF
>17|NA|TRBV9|NA|TRBJ2-2
TGTGCCAGCAGCGTAGGGCTAGCAGGAGCGAACACCGGGGAGCTGTTTTTT
CASSVGLAGANTGELFF